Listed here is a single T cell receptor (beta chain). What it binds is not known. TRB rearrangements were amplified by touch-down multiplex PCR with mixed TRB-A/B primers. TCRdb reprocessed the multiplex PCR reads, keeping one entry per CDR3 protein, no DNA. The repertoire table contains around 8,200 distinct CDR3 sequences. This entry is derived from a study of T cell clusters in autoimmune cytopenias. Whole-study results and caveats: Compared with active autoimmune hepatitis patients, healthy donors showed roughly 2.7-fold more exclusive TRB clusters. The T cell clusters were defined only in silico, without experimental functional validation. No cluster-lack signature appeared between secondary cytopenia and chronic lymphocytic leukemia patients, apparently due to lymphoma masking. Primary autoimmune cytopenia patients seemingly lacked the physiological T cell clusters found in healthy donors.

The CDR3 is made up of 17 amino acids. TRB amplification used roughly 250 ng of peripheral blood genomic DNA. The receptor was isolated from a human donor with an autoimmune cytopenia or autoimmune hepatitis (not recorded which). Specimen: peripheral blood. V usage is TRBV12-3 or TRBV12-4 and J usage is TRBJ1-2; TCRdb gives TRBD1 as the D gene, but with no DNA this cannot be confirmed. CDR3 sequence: CASSFQLRQGQSYGYTF.